This TCR beta chain was recorded in a study of T-cell memory formation after mild COVID-19. General study points: There were some responding clones in pre-infection memory, which suggested that cross-reactive memory had joined. CD4/CD8 balance held among clones contracting day 15 to 85, and later expanders leaned CD4+. Clones that contracted clustered mainly in CM and EM if CD4+ and in EMRA if CD8+.

This clonotype was detected a few times. Its specificity is not known. CDR1 is SEHNR and CDR2 is FQNEAQ in the germline V gene (reference sequence). V gave up 1 base and J gave up 1 base; unmatched junction bases: 5. This CDR3 region has 18 residues. From 5'RACE with constant-segment primers came TCR alpha and TCR beta cDNA libraries that carried sample barcodes and UMIs. TCRdb analysed the 5' RACE reads with MiXCR anew, one entry per CDR3 protein. The sample has some 280,000 distinct CDR3 sequences, 15% to 20% seen once. The chain has TRBV7-9 and TRBJ2-2; 11 positions agree with TRBD2. The source is a young man who had mild COVID-19 (a few samples of this study predate the infection). Cell type and time point are not known. The sequencing input was PBMCs or a T cell subset sorted from them (not recorded which). The CDR3 is CASSLGLAGRGNTGELFF. In nucleotides, the CDR3 is TGTGCCAGCAGCTTAGGACTAGCGGGGAGAGGGAACACCGGGGAGCTGTTTTTT.